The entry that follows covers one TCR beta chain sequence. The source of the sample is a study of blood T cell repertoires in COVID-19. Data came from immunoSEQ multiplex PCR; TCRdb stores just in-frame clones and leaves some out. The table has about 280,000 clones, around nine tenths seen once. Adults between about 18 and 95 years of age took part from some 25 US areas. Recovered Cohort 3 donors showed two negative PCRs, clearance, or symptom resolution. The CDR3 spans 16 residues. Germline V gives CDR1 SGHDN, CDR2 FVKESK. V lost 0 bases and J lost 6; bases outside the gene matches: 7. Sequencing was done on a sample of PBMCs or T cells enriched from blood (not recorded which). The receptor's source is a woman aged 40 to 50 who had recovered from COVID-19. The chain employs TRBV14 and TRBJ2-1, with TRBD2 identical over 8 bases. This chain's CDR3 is CASSQDRRLAPNEQFF. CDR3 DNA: TGTGCCAGCAGCCAAGATAGGAGACTAGCGCCCAATGAGCAGTTCTTC.